This T cell receptor (beta chain) was sequenced during a study of T-cell reconstitution after alpha-beta-depleted transplantation in children. The CDR3 spans 15 residues. Trimming took 5 bases from V and 4 from J, leaving 18 bases between them. Preparation of the TCRbeta library was carried out with unique molecular identifiers. TCRdb ran MiXCR on the PCR reads and lists one entry per CDR3 protein. The sample records hundreds of thousands of distinct CDR3 sequences, over 15% being singletons. This clonotype has at least ten counts. This sequence was found in a human donor who donated a stem cell graft to a child with acute myeloid leukemia. J is TRBJ2-7 and V is TRBV12-3 or TRBV12-4, with D perhaps assigned TRBD1 or TRBD2 (6 bases each). Sequencing used PBMCs from the stem cell graft donor, obtained from the stem cell graft. The CDR3 region has the DNA TGTGCCAGCAGTCTCATCCTCACAGGGAGGTACGAGCAGTACTTC. Translation: CASSLILTGRYEQYF.